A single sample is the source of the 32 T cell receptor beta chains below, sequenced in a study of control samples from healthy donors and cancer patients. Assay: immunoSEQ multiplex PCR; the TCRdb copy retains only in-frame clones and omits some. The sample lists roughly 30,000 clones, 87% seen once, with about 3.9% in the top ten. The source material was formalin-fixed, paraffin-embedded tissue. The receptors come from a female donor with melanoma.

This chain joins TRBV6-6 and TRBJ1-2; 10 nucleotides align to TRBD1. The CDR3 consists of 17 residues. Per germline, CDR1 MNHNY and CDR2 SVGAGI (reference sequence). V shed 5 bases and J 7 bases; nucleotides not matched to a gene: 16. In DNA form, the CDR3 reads TGTGCCAGCAGTCCCGACTTCCGGACAGGGGGGCCCCTTGGCTACACCTTC. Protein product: CASSPDFRTGGPLGYTF.

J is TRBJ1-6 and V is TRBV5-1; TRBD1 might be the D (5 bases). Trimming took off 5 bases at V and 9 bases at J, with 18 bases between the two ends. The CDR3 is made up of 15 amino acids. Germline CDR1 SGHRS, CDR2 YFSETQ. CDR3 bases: TGCGCCAGCAGGATTGAGGCGGGGGTAGGTTCACCCCTCCACTTT. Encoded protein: CASRIEAGVGSPLHF. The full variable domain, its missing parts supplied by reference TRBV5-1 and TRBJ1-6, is KAGVTQTPRYLIKTRGQQVTLSCSPISGHRSVSWYQQTPGQGLQFLFEYFSETQRNKGNFPGRFSGRQFSNSRSEMNVSTLELGDSALYLCASRIEAGVGSPLHFGNGTRLTVT.

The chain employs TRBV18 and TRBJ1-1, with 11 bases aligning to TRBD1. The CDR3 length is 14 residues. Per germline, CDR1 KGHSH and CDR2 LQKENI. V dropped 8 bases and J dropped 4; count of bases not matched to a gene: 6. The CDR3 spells CASGRDRGATEAFF. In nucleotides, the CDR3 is TGTGCCAGCGGGAGGGACAGGGGGGCCACTGAAGCTTTCTTT.

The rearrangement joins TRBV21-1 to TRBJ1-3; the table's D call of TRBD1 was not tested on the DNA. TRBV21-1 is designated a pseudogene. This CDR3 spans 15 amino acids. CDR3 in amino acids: CASGGQPRSGNTIYF. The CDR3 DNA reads TGTGCCAGCGGTGGACAGCCGCGTTCAGGAAACACCATATATTTT.

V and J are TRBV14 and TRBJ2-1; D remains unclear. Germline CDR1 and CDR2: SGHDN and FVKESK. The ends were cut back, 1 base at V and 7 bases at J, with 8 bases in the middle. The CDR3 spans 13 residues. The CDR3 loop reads CASSQGLVNEQFF. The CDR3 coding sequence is TGTGCCAGCAGCCAAGGGTTAGTGAATGAGCAGTTCTTC.

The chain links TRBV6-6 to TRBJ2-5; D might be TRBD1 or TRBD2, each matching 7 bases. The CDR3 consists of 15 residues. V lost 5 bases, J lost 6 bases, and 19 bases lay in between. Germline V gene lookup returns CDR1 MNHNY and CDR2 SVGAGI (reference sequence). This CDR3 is CASSPYSGGGKTQYF. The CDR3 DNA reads TGTGCCAGCAGTCCATACTCAGGGGGGGGTAAGACCCAGTACTTC.

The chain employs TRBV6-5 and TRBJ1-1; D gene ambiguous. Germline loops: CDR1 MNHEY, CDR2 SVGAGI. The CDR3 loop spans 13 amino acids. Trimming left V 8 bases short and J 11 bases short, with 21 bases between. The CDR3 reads CASEISRVVDAFF. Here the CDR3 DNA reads TGTGCCAGCGAGATCTCACGAGTCGTTGACGCTTTCTTT.

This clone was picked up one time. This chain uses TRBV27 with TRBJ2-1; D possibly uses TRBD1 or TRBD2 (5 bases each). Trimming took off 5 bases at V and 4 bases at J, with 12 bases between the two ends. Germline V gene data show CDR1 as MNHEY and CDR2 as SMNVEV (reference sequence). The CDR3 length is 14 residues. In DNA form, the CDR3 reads TGTGCCAGCAGTCCGGGACCAGTGTACAATGAGCAGTTCTTC. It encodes CASSPGPVYNEQFF.

The CDR3 sequence is CASSLAAGAPGYTF. In nucleotides, the CDR3 is TGTGCCAGCAGCTTAGCGGCGGGGGCTCCCGGCTACACCTTC. The chain couples TRBV7-9 to TRBJ1-2; possible D gene TRBD1, 6 bases. V lost 0 bases and J lost 8, with 13 bases in between. CDR3 length: 14 residues. CDR1 and CDR2 (germline): SEHNR, FQNEAQ (reference sequence). Drawing the rest from reference TRBV7-9 and TRBJ1-2, the complete variable domain is DTGVSQNPRHKITKRGQNVTFRCDPISEHNRLYWYRQTLGQGPEFLTYFQNEAQLEKSRLLSDRFSAERPKGSFSTLEIQRTEQGDSAMYLCASSLAAGAPGYTFGSGTRLTVV.

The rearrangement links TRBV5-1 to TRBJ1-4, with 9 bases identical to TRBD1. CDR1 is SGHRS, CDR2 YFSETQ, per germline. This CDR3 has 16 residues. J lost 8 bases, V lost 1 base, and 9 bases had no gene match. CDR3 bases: TGCGCCAGCAGCTTGTTCGCACAGGGGGCTGGGGAAAAACTGTTTTTT. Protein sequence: CASSLFAQGAGEKLFF.

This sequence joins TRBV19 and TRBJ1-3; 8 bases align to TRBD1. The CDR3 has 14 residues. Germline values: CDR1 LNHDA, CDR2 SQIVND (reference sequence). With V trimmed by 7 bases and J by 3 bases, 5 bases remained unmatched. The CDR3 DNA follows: TGTGCCAGTAAAGAACAGGGGGATGGAAACACCATATATTTT. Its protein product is CASKEQGDGNTIYF.

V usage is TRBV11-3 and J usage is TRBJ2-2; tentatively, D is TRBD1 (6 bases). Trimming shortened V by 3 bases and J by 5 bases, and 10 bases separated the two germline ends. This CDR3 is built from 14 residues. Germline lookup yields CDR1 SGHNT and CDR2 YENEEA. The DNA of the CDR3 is TGTGCCAGCAGCTTTACAGGGTTTACCGGGGAGCTGTTTTTT. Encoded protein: CASSFTGFTGELFF.

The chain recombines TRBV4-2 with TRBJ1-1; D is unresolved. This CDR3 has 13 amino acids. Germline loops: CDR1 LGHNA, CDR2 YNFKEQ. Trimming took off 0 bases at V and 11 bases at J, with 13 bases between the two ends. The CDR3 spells CASSQDEGPQAFF. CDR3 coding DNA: TGTGCCAGCAGCCAAGATGAAGGGCCCCAGGCTTTCTTT.

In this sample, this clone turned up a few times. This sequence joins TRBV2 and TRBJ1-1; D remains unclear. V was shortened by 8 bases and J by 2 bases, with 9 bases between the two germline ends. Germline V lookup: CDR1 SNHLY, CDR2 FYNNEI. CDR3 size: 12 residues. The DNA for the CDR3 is TGTGCCAGCGGGCAGATAAACACTGAAGCTTTCTTT. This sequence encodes CASGQINTEAFF.

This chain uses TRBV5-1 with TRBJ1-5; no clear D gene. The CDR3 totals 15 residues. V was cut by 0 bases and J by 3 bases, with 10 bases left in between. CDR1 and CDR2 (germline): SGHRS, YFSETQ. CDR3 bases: TGCGCCAGCAGCTTGGGGAGTGGGTACAATCAGCCCCAGCATTTT. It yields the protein CASSLGSGYNQPQHF.

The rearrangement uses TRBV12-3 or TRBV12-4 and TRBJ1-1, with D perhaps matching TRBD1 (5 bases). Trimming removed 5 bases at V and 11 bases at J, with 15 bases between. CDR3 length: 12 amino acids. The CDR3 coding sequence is TGTGCCAGCAGTCCTGGAGCCCAGGGCGCTTTCTTT. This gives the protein CASSPGAQGAFF.

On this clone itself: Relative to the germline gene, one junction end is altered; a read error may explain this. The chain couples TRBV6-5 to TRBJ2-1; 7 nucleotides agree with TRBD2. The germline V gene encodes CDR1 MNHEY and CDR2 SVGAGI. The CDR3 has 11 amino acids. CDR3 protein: CGAGVLNEQFF. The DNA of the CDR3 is TGCGGGGCGGGAGTGCTGAATGAGCAGTTCTTC.

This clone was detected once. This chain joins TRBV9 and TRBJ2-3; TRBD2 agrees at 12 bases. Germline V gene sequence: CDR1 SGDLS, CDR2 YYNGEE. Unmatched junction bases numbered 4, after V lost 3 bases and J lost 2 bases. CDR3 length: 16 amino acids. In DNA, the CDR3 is TGTGCCAGCAGCGCTGGACTAGCGGGACTCACAGATACGCAGTATTTT. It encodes CASSAGLAGLTDTQYF.

The CDR3 region is CASSQDRAGVGELFF. For the CDR3, the DNA is TGCGCCAGCAGCCAAGATCGAGCGGGGGTGGGGGAGCTGTTTTTT. V and J are TRBV4-3 and TRBJ2-2, with 8 bases fitting TRBD2. Trimming took 0 bases from V and 8 from J; bases not matched to a gene: 5. CDR3 size: 15 residues. Germline CDR1 and CDR2: LGHNA and YSLEER.

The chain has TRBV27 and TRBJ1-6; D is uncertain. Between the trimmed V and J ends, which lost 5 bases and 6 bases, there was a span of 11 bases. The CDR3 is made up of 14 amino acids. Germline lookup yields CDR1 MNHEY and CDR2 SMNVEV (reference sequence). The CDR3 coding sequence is TGTGCCAGCAGTCCTCAATTCTTTAATTCACCCCTCCACTTT. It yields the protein CASSPQFFNSPLHF.

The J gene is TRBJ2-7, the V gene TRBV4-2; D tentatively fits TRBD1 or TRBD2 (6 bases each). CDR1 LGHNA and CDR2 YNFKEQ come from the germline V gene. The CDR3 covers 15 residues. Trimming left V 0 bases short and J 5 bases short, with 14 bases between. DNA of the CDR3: TGTGCCAGCAGCCAAGATCGAACAGGGAGGAACGAGCAGTACTTC. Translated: CASSQDRTGRNEQYF.

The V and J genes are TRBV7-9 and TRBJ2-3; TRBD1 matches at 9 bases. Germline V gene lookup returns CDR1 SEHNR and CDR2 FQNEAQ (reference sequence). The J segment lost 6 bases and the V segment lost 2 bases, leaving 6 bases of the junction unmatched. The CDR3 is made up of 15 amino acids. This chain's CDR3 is CASSLLGTGSDTQYF. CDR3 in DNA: TGTGCCAGCAGCTTACTCGGGACAGGGTCGGATACGCAGTATTTT.

In nucleotides, the CDR3 is TGCGCCAGCAGCCAAGTGTATGGACAGGCACCGGGAAACACCATATATTTT. Encoded protein: CASSQVYGQAPGNTIYF. The J gene is TRBJ1-3, the V gene TRBV4-1; 7 bases are shared with TRBD1. Germline V gene sequence: CDR1 MGHRA, CDR2 YSYEKL. There are 17 residues in the CDR3. The ends lost 1 base at V and 4 bases at J; junction bases unmatched: 10.

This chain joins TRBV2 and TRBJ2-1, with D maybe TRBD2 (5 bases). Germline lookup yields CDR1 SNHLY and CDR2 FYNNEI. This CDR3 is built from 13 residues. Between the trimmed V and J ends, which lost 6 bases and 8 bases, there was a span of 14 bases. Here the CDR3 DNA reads TGTGCCAGCAGGAGGACCTCCGGGGATGAGCAGTTCTTC. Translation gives CASRRTSGDEQFF. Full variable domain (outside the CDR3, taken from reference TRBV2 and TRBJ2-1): EPEVTQTPSHQVTQMGQEVILRCVPISNHLYFYWYRQILGQKVEFLVSFYNNEISEKSEIFDDQFSVERPDGSNFTLKIRSTKLEDSAMYFCASRRTSGDEQFFGPGTRLTVL.

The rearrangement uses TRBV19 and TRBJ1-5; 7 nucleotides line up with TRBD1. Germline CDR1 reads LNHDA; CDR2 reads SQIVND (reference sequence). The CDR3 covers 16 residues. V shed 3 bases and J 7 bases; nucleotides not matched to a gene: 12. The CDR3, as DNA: TGTGCCAGTAGTATTGCCGGCCAGGGGGGAAACCAGCCCCAGCATTTT. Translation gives CASSIAGQGGNQPQHF.

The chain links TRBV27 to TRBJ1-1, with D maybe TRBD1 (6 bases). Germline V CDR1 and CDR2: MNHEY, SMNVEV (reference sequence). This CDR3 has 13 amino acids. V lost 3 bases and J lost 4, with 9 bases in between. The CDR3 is CASSLTGATEAFF. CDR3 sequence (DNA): TGTGCCAGCAGTTTGACGGGGGCCACTGAAGCTTTCTTT.

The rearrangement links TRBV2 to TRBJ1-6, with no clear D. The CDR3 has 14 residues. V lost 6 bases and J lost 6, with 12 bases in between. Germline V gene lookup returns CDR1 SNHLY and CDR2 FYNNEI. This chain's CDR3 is CASRARVSNSPLHF. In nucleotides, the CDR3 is TGTGCCAGCAGGGCCCGGGTCTCTAATTCACCCCTCCACTTT. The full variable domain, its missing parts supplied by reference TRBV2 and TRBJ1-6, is EPEVTQTPSHQVTQMGQEVILRCVPISNHLYFYWYRQILGQKVEFLVSFYNNEISEKSEIFDDQFSVERPDGSNFTLKIRSTKLEDSAMYFCASRARVSNSPLHFGNGTRLTVT.

The CDR3, as DNA: TGCGCCAGCAGCCGGAACCTAGCGGGAGCGTATAATGAGCAGTTCTTC. It codes for CASSRNLAGAYNEQFF. This chain links TRBV4-1 with TRBJ2-1; 10 nucleotides line up with TRBD2. The CDR3 consists of 16 residues. Per the germline V gene, CDR1 is MGHRA and CDR2 is YSYEKL. The V segment lost 4 bases and the J segment 7 bases; nucleotides outside the gene matches: 10.

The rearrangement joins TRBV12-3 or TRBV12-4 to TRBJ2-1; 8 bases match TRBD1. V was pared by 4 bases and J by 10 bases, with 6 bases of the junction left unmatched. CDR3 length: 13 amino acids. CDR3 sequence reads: CASSSGTGGEQFF. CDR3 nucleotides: TGTGCCAGCAGTTCCGGGACAGGTGGGGAGCAGTTCTTC.

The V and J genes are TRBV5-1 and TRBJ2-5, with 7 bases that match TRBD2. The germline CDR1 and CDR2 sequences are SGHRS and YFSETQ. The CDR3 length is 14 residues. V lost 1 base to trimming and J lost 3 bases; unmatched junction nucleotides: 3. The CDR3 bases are TGCGCCAGCAGCTTGCGAGGGAGGGAAGAGACCCAGTACTTC. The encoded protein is CASSLRGREETQYF. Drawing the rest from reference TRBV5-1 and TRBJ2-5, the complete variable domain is KAGVTQTPRYLIKTRGQQVTLSCSPISGHRSVSWYQQTPGQGLQFLFEYFSETQRNKGNFPGRFSGRQFSNSRSEMNVSTLELGDSALYLCASSLRGREETQYFGPGTRLLVL.

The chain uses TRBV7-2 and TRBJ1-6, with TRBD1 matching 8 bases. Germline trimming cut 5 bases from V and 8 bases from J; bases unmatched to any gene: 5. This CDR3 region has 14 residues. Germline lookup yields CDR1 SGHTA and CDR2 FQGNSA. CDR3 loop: CASSTDRAHSPLHF. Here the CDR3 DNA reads TGTGCCAGCAGCACGGACAGGGCGCATTCACCCCTCCACTTT.

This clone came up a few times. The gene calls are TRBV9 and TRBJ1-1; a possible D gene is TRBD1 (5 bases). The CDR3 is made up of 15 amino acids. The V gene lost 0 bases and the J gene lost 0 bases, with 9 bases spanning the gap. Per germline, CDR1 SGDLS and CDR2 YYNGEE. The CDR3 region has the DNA TGTGCCAGCAGCGTAGATCCAGGGTTGAACACTGAAGCTTTCTTT. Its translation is CASSVDPGLNTEAFF.